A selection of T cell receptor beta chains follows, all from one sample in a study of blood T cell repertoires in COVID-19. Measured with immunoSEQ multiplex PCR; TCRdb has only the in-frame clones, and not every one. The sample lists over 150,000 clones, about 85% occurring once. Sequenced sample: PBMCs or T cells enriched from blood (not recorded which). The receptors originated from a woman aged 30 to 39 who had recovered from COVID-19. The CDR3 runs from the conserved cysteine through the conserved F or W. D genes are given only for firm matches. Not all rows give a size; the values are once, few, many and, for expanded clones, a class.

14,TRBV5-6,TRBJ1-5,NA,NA,CASSFRGWAQPQHF,TGTGCCAGCAGCTTTAGGGGATGGGCTCAGCCCCAGCATTTT
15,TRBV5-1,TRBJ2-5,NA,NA,CASSAGDPDQETQYF,TGCGCCAGCAGCGCCGGGGATCCCGACCAAGAGACCCAGTACTTC
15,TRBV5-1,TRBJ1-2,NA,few,CASSGSYRDGYGYTF,TGCGCCAGCAGCGGATCCTACAGGGACGGCTATGGCTACACCTTC
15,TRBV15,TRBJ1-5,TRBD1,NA,CATARNRGPNQPQHF,TGTGCCACCGCACGGAACAGGGGGCCAAATCAGCCCCAGCATTTT
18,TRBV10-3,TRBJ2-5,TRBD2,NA,CAISDPSGLAGKQETQYF,TGTGCCATCAGTGACCCCTCTGGGCTAGCGGGCAAACAAGAGACCCAGTACTTC
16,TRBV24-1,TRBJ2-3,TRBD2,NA,CATSDPGLAGGDTQYF,TGTGCCACCAGTGATCCGGGACTAGCGGGTGGGGATACGCAGTATTTT
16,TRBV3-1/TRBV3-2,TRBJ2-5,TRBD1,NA,CASSQDRGFRGETQYF,TGTGCCAGCAGCCAAGATCGCGGATTCAGGGGGGAGACCCAGTACTTC
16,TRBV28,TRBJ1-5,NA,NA,CASSLSAGYSNQPQHF,TGTGCCAGCAGTTTGTCGGCGGGATATAGCAATCAGCCCCAGCATTTT
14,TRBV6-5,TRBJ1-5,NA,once,CASSWSQLNQPQHF,TGTGCCAGCAGTTGGAGCCAGCTCAATCAGCCCCAGCATTTT
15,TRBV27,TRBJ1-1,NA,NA,CASSLSWGADTEAFF,TGTGCCAGCAGTTTATCGTGGGGCGCGGACACTGAAGCTTTCTTT